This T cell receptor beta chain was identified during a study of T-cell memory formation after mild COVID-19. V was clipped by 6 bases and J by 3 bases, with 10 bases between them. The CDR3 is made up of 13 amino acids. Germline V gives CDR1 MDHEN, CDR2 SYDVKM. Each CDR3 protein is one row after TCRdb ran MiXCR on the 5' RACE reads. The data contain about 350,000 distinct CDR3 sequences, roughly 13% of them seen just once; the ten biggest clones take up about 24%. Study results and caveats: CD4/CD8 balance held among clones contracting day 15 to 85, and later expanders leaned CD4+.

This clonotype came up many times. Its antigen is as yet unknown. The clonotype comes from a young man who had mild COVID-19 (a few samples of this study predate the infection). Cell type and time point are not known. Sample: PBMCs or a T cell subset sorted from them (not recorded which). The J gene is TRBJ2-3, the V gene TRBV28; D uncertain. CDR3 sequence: CASSPPVTDTQYF. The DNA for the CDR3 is TGTGCCAGCAGCCCCCCTGTGACAGATACGCAGTATTTT.